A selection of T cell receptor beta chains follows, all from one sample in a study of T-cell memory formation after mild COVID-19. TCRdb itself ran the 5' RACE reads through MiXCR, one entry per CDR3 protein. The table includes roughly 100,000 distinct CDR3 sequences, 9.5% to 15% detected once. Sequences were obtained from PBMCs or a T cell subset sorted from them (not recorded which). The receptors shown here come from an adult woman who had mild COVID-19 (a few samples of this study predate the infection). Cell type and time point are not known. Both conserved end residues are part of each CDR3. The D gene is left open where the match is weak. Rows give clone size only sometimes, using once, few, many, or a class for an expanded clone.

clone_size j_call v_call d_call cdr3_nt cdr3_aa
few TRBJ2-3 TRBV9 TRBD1 TGTGCCAGCAGCCCGGGACAGGGGGGCACAGATACGCAGTATTTT CASSPGQGGTDTQYF
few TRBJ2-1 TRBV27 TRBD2 TGTGCCAGCAGTTTAGGGGGGGGCTACAATGAGCAGTTCTTC CASSLGGGYNEQFF
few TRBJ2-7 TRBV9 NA TGTGCCAGCAGCCCAACAGGGAAGGGTGAGCAGTACTTC CASSPTGKGEQYF
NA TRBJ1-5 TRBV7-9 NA TGTGCCAGCAGCTTGGAAGGGGGGCCCCAGCATTTT CASSLEGGPQHF
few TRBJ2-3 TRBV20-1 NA TGCAGTGCTACTAGAGGGAGGATGGGAGATACGCAGTATTTT CSATRGRMGDTQYF
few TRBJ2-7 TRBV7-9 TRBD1 TGTGCCAGCAGCTTAGGAGGACAGGGCTACTCCTACGAGCAGTACTTC CASSLGGQGYSYEQYF
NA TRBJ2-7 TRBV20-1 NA TGCAGTGCTAGGGGGACACCATACGAGCAGTACTTC CSARGTPYEQYF
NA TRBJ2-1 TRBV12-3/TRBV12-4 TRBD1 TGTGCCAGCAGTGGACGGGACAGGGCAAGGGGTAATGAGCAGTTCTTC CASSGRDRARGNEQFF
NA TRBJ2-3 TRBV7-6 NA TGTGCCAGCAGCTTAAATCGTTGGCAGCCAGACACAGATACGCAGTATTTT CASSLNRWQPDTDTQYF
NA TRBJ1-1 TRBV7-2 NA TGTGCCAGCAGCTTAGAACCCCGGGCACACGAAGCTTTCTTT CASSLEPRAHEAFF
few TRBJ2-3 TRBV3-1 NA TGTGCCAGCAGCGAGGACCGTGAGGGGACAGATACGCAGTATTTT CASSEDREGTDTQYF
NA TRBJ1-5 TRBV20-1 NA TGCAGTGCTAGCCTCGTCGGGGACGGGAATCAGCCCCAGCATTTT CSASLVGDGNQPQHF
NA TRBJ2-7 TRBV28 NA TGTGCCAGCAGAAAAGGGAGTGGCTACGAAGGGCAGTACTTC CASRKGSGYEGQYF
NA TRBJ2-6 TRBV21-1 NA TGTGCCAGCAGCAAACAAGGACCTGGGGCCAACGTCCTGACTTTC CASSKQGPGANVLTF
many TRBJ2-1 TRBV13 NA TGTGCCAGCATTGGACTGCGCAATGAGCAGTTCTTC CASIGLRNEQFF
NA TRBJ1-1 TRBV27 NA TGTGCCAGCAGAGCTCGTTGGGGTAACACTGAAGCTTTCTTT CASRARWGNTEAFF
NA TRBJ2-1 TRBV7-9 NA TGTGCCAGCAGCTTGCCACGGACAACAGACTACTCCTACAATGAGCAGTTCTTC CASSLPRTTDYSYNEQFF
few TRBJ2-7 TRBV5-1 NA TGCGCCAGCAGCGGTCCGGACAGCCCCTACGAGCAGTACTTC CASSGPDSPYEQYF
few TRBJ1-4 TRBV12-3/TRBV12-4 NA TGTGCCAGCAGTTTAGAAGGGGGAGGGGATGAAAAACTGTTTTTT CASSLEGGGDEKLFF
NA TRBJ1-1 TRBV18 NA TGTGCCAGCTCACCAGGGACGTTGAACTCTGAAGCTTTCTTT CASSPGTLNSEAFF
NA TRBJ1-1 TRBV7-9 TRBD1 TGTGCCAGCCATGACGCACAGGGGTTTACTGAAGCTTTCTTT CASHDAQGFTEAFF
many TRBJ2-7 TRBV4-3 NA TGCGCCAGCAGCCAAGATCGCCAGCCGGCCTACTACGAGCAGTACTTC CASSQDRQPAYYEQYF
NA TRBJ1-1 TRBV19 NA TGTGCCAGTAGTCCATGGCTGGGGGAGACTGAAGCTTTCTTT CASSPWLGETEAFF
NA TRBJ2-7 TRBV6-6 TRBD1 TGTGCCAGCAGTGGGACAGGGGGTATGTACGAGCAGTACTTC CASSGTGGMYEQYF
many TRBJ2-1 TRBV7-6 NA TGTGCCAGCAGCTCACCAGGGTCAAGCTCCTACAATGAGCAGTTCTTC CASSSPGSSSYNEQFF
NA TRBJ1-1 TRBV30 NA TGTGCCTGGAGTGTTGGGGGATGGAACACTGAAGCTTTCTTT CAWSVGGWNTEAFF